This T cell receptor (beta chain) was captured by sequencing in a study of T cell repertoires in cytomegalovirus infection. Study at large: Selected CMV epitopes included recently identified HLA-C-restricted ones as well as well-studied HLA-B-restricted ones.

Worth noting for this clonotype: What it binds is not known. A junction boundary mismatches the germline segment, possibly from a read error.

MiXCR, run by TCRdb on the reads, gives a single entry per CDR3 protein. The sample comprises about 830,000 distinct CDR3 sequences, less than 35% of which are singletons, and around 12% rests with the top ten. The CDR3 runs 13 residues. The clonotype originates from a human donor in good health (CMV status not recorded). Some clones in this sample may be carry-over from other donors' samples. Sequenced material: cultured CD8+ T cells from PBMCs, taken from culture after CMV antigen stimulation. This sequence joins TRBV12-3 or TRBV12-4 and TRBJ1-2, with 8 bases fitting TRBD1. The CDR3 DNA follows: TGTGTCAGCAGTTCGACAGGGGCGCGGGGCTACACCTTC. This sequence encodes CVSSSTGARGYTF.